This T cell receptor beta chain comes out of a study of blood T cell repertoires in COVID-19. Study-wide context: Acute and convalescent COVID-19 specimens originated in the United States, Italy and Spain. PBMCs, B-cell-depleted T cells, or T cells provided the cDNA or gDNA that made up the material.

V was cut by 1 base and J by 1 base, with 11 bases left in between. Looked up from germline, CDR1 is MNHEY and CDR2 is SMNVEV (reference sequence). This CDR3 is built from 16 residues. Method: immunoSEQ multiplex PCR; TCRdb's copy keeps in-frame clones and lacks some. The sample includes fewer than 200,000 clones, roughly 85% of them seen just once. The source is a man aged 50-59 years with active or convalescent COVID-19. Material: peripheral blood. The chain uses TRBV27 and TRBJ2-1, with D hard to call. The DNA of the CDR3 is TGTGCCAGCAGTTTATTTGGCGCGGTGTCCTACAATGAGCAGTTCTTC. This sequence encodes CASSLFGAVSYNEQFF.